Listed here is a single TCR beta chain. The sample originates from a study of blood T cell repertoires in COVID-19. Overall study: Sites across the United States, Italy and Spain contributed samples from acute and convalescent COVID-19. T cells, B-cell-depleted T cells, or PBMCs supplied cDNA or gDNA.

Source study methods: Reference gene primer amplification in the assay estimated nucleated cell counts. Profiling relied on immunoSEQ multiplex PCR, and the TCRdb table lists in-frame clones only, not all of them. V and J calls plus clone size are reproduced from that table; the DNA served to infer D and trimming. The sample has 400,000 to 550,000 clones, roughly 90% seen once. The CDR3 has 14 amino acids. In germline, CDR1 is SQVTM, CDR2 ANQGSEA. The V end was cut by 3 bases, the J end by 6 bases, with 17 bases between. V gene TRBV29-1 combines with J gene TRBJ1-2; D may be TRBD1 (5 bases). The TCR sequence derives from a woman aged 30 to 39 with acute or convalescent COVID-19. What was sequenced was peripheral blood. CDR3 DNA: TGCAGCGTTGACTTCGGACAAGCCTGGGATGGCTACACCTTC. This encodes CSVDFGQAWDGYTF.